This T cell receptor (beta chain) was profiled in a study of blood T cell repertoires in COVID-19 (dated by TCRdb to about 2020). Study-wide context: Samples covering the acute and convalescent phases of COVID-19 were provided by collaborators in the United States, Italy and Spain. Where available, HLA class I and class II types were obtained from metadata supplied by the sample provider rather than from assay-based typing. Samples came from the ongoing ImmuneRACE study (first 160 participants) plus 1,254 subjects from 6 global collaborators. Deeply sampled blood TCRbeta repertoires from subjects exposed to, actively infected with, or recovered from COVID-19 were included in the dataset. Nearly every sample came with metadata listing a de-identified subject ID, COVID-19 status, age in years and sex. The material from the prospective study consisted of cDNA or gDNA derived from T cells, B-cell-depleted T cells, or PBMCs. The repertoires were released in a freely available public database intended as a resource for research on the immune response to SARS-CoV-2. Overall study results and their limits: How much clinical and demographic metadata was included differed by source and by participant, and the metadata was provided uncurated.

The immunoSEQ Assay, a bias-controlled multiplex PCR, was used to amplify TCRbeta CDR3 regions from genomic DNA. The authors' pipeline ran thus. The number of nucleated cells in each sample was estimated by amplification of reference gene primers within the assay. To quantify the absolute abundance of each unique TCRbeta CDR3 rearrangement, sequence reads were collapsed and filtered. Productive Simpson clonality was computed per sample as the square root of Simpson's diversity index over productive rearrangements. In TCRdb, the immuneACCESS table is reduced to in-frame sequences with V and J assigned. These tables do not hold every clone; where another copy was compared, an unresolved V gene accounts for under half, and the others remain unexplained. For V, J and clone size, that table is used; D and trimming come from the DNA. A total of over 150,000 clones appear in this sample, more than 75% of them only once. Roughly 4.5% of the sample goes to the ten largest clones.

Between the V and J ends, shortened by 3 bases and 2 bases respectively, the junction contains 8 bases. Looking up the germline V gene (reference sequence) yields CDR1 GTSNPN and CDR2 SVGIG. The cysteine opens and the phenylalanine closes a CDR3 of 12 amino acids. Only CDR3 DNA is held: 36 bases, read in frame from base 1. On this clone itself: What antigen it recognizes has not been identified. Base qualities are missing; no much larger clone stands one base away.

One collaborating source in Seattle enrolled patients while the patients were actively infected and followed the patients over time throughout the course of disease. Whole blood was collected in K2EDTA tubes by collaborating institutions according to the institutions' own protocols. Collaborator samples were shipped for TCRbeta analysis as frozen whole blood, isolated PBMCs, or DNA extracted from either sample type. The specimen sequenced was peripheral blood. This receptor was taken from a man aged 18 to 30 with COVID-19, enrolled during active disease. The rearrangement combines TRBV30 with TRBJ2-7, with the D gene not confidently named. The CDR3 region reads CAWSRLTYEQYF. The nucleotide sequence reads as follows: TGTGCCTGGAGCCGCCTAACCTACGAGCAGTACTTC. This CDR3, with the reference TRBV30 and TRBJ2-7 proteins standing in past its ends, gives the full variable domain SQTIHQWPATLVQPVGSPLSLECTVEGTSNPNLYWYRQAAGRGLQLLFYSVGIGQISSEVPQNLSASRPQDRQFILSSKKLLLSDSGFYLCAWSRLTYEQYFGPGTRLTVT.